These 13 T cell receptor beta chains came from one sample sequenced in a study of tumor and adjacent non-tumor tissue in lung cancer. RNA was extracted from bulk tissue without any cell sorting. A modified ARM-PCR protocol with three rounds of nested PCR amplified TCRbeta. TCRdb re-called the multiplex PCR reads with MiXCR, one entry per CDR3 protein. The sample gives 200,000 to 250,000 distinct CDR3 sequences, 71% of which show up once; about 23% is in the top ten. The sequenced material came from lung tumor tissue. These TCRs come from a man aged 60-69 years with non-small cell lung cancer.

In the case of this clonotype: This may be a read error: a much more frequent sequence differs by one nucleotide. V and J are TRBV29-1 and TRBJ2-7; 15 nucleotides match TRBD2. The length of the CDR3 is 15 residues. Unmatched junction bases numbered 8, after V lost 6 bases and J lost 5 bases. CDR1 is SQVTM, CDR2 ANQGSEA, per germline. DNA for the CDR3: TGCAGCGTCGGAGGGACTAGCGGGAGGCTTAACGAGCAGTACTTC. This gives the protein CSVGGTSGRLNEQYF.

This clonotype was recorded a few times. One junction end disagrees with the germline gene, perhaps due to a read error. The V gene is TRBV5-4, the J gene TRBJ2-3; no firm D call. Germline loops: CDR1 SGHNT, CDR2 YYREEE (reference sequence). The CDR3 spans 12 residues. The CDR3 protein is CANSFSLDTQYF. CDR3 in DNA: TGTGCCAACAGCTTTTCTCTAGATACGCAGTATTTT. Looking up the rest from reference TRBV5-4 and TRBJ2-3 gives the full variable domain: ETGVTQSPTHLIKTRGQQVTLRCSSQSGHNTVSWYQQALGQGPQFIFQYYREEENGRGNFPPRFSGLQFPNYSSELNVNALELDDSALYLCANSFSLDTQYFGPGTRLTVL.

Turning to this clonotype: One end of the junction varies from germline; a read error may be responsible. The CDR3 coding sequence is TGTGCCAGCAGCCTAGCGGGGGGGAGGACAGATACGCAGTATTTT. Translated, it gives CASSLAGGRTDTQYF. The V call is TRBV7-8, the J call TRBJ2-3; TRBD2 matches 12 bases. CDR1 is SGHVS and CDR2 is FQNEAQ in the germline V gene. This CDR3 spans 15 amino acids.

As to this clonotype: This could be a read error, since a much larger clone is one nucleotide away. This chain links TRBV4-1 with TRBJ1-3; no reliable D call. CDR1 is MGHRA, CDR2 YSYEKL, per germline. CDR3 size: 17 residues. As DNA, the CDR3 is TGCGTCAGCAGCCATCCGCACAGTGAACGCTCTGGAAACACCATATATTTT. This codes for CVSSHPHSERSGNTIYF.

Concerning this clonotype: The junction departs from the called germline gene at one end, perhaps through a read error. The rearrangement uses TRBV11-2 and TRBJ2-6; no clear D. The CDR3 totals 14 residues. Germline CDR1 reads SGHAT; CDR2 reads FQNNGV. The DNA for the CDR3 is TGTGCCAACAGTCATATCACTGGGGTCAACATCCTGACTTTC. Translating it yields CANSHITGVNILTF.

Here the CDR3 reads CSARDVGESYEQYF. CDR3 coding DNA: TGCAGTGCTCGTGATGTGGGGGAATCCTACGAGCAGTACTTC. The chain couples TRBV20-1 to TRBJ2-7; the D gene could be TRBD1 or TRBD2 (5 bases each). This CDR3 region has 14 residues. The ends were cut back, 5 bases at V and 1 base at J, with 15 bases in the middle. Germline V lookup: CDR1 DFQATT, CDR2 SNEGSKA (reference sequence).

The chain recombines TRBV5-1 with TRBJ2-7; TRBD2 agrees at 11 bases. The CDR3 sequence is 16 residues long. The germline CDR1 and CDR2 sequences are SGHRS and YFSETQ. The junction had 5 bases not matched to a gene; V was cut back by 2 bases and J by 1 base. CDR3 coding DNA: TGCGCCAGCAGCTTTTCGGCTAGCGGGAGGTCCTACGAGCAGTACTTC. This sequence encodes CASSFSASGRSYEQYF.

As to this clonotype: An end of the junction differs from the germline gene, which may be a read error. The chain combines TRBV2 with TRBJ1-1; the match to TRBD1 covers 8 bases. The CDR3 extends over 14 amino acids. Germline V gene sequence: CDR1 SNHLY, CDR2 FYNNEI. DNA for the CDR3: TGTGCCAGCAGTAGACAGGGGATGAACACTGATGCTTTCTTT. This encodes CASSRQGMNTDAFF.

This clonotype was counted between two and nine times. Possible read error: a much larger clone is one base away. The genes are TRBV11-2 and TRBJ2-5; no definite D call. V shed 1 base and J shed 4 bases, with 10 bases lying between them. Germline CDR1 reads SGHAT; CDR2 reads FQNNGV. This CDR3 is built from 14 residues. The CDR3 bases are TGTGCCAGCAGCTTAGGGCCCAGTGCAGAGACCCAGTACTTC. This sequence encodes CASSLGPSAETQYF. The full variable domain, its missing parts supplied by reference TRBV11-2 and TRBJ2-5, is EAGVAQSPRYKIIEKRQSVAFWCNPISGHATLYWYQQILGQGPKLLIQFQNNGVVDDSQLPKDRFSAERLKGVDSTLKIQPAKLEDSAVYLCASSLGPSAETQYFGPGTRLLVL.

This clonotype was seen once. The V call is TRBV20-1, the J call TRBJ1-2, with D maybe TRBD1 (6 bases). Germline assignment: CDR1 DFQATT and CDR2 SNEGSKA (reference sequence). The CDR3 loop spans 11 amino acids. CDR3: CKSTGTSGYTF. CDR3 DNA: TGCAAGTCGACCGGGACATCAGGCTACACCTTC.

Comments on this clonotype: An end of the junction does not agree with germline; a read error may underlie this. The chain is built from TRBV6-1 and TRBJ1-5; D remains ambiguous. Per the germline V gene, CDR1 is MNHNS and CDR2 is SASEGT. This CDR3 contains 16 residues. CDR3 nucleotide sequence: TGTACCAGCAGTGAATTGGTCAGTTATAGCAATCAGCCCCAGCATTTT. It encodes CTSSELVSYSNQPQHF.

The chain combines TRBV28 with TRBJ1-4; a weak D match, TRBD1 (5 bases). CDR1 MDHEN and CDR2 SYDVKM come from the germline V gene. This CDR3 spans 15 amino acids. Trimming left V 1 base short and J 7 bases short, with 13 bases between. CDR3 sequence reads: CASSLLGTGIEKLFF. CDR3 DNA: TGTGCCAGCAGTTTATTAGGGACGGGGATTGAAAAACTGTTTTTT.

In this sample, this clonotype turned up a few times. The CDR3 nucleotides are TGTGCCAGCAGGGGACAGGGGCCGAGCTCCTACAATGAGCAGTTCTTC. Protein: CASRGQGPSSYNEQFF. The chain links TRBV6-1 to TRBJ2-1; 10 bases match TRBD1. The CDR3 is made up of 16 amino acids. CDR1 MNHNS and CDR2 SASEGT come from the germline V gene. Unmatched junction bases numbered 5, after V lost 6 bases and J lost 0 bases.